These 22 T cell receptor beta chains were all obtained from the same sample, sequenced in a study of T cells in Graves' hyperthyroidism and ophthalmopathy (dated by TCRdb to the late 2010s). Libraries were constructed by multiplex PCR. Sequencer: Illumina HiSeq 2000. TCR beta CDR3 regions were amplified from RNA transcripts. The TCR CDR3 was subjected to a first round of RT-PCR using the HTBI primer set and the Qiagen OneStep RT-PCR kit. TCRdb's own reprocessing of the public reads used fastp at Q25 and MiXCR and kept productive beta chains. All rows with the same CDR3 protein become a single entry with the most common DNA and genes. A total of 500,000 to 650,000 distinct CDR3 sequences appear in this sample, 35% to 50% of them only once. The leading ten clones occupy 44% of the sample. Sequenced material: peripheral blood or thyroid tissue (not recorded which). The receptors stem from an adult woman with Graves' disease, either hyperthyroidism or ophthalmopathy (not recorded which).

V and J are TRBV10-3 and TRBJ1-2; D perhaps matches TRBD1 (5 bases). V was pared by 10 bases and J by 6 bases, with 12 bases between. The CDR3 loop spans 11 amino acids. Per germline, CDR1 ENHRY and CDR2 SYGVKD. The CDR3 loop is CATWDPHGYTF. The CDR3 DNA reads TGTGCCACTTGGGACCCCCATGGCTACACCTTC.

This chain connects TRBV7-9 to TRBJ2-5; D is perhaps TRBD1 (6 bases). V gave up 4 bases and J gave up 3 bases, with 15 bases separating them. This CDR3 spans 15 amino acids. Germline V gives CDR1 SEHNR, CDR2 FQNEAQ (reference sequence). The CDR3 sequence is CASSYLRAGEETQYF. For the CDR3, the DNA is TGTGCCAGCAGCTATCTGAGGGCAGGGGAAGAGACCCAGTACTTC.

The V call is TRBV2, the J call TRBJ1-2; 9 nucleotides match TRBD1. Germline-derived CDR1 and CDR2 are SNHLY and FYNNEI. Trimming at V came to 6 bases and at J to 2 bases, leaving 7 bases not matched to a gene. This CDR3 has 15 amino acids. CDR3 bases: TGTGCCAGCAGAACAGGGGGCGGCCCGAACTATGGCTACACCTTC. Its protein product is CASRTGGGPNYGYTF.

The rearrangement joins TRBV7-9 to TRBJ2-7, with no clear D. The CDR3 runs to 15 residues. Between the trimmed V and J ends, which lost 5 bases and 3 bases, there was a span of 17 bases. Looked up from germline, CDR1 is SEHNR and CDR2 is FQNEAQ (reference sequence). The CDR3 sequence: CASSVKTPVNYEQYF. The DNA of the CDR3 is TGTGCCAGCAGCGTTAAGACCCCGGTGAACTACGAGCAGTACTTC.

V usage is TRBV2 and J usage is TRBJ2-5, with D perhaps being TRBD1 or TRBD2 (5 bases each). V lost 10 bases and J lost 5, with 17 bases in between. The CDR3 runs to 13 residues. The germline V gene has CDR1 SNHLY and CDR2 FYNNEI. The chain's CDR3 is CAISGHDGETQYF. The CDR3 nucleotides read TGTGCCATCAGCGGACACGATGGGGAGACCCAGTACTTC.

V is TRBV7-9 and J is TRBJ1-2; TRBD1 matches 10 bases. This CDR3 has 14 residues. Germline V gene lookup returns CDR1 SEHNR and CDR2 FQNEAQ (reference sequence). After removal of 4 bases from V and 7 bases from J, the junction contained 6 bases not matched to a gene. CDR3 amino acids: CASSSAGQGFGYTF. CDR3 bases: TGTGCCAGCAGCTCAGCGGGACAGGGGTTTGGCTACACCTTC.

The chain couples TRBV20-1 to TRBJ2-5; possibly TRBD1 for D (8 bases). V lost 4 bases to trimming and J lost 8 bases, with 20 bases between them. The CDR3 contains 14 residues. Germline V gene data show CDR1 as DFQATT and CDR2 as SNEGSKA (reference sequence). In nucleotides, the CDR3 is TGCAGTGCTAAAACAGGGGGAGGGCCGGTAACCCAGTACTTC. Its translation is CSAKTGGGPVTQYF.

CDR3 loop: CASSERQGTPTYEQYF. The CDR3 DNA sequence: TGTGCCAGCAGCGAAAGACAGGGTACTCCTACCTACGAGCAGTACTTC. The chain couples TRBV7-8 to TRBJ2-7; 7 bases are shared with TRBD1. The V and J ends lost 5 bases and 2 bases, in that order; junction bases with no gene match: 12. Germline CDR1 reads SGHVS; CDR2 reads FQNEAQ. This CDR3 contains 16 residues.

The chain joins TRBV5-1 to TRBJ1-4; TRBD1 is a possible D gene (6 bases). The CDR3 consists of 14 residues. V was shortened by 3 bases and J by 3 bases, with 9 bases between the two germline ends. Germline values: CDR1 SGHRS, CDR2 YFSETQ. The CDR3 sequence is CASSWTVSNEKLFF. The CDR3 DNA reads as TGCGCCAGCAGCTGGACAGTCTCTAATGAAAAACTGTTTTTT.

This clonotype was detected many times. The chain links TRBV2 to TRBJ1-2; no definite D call. Germline loops: CDR1 SNHLY, CDR2 FYNNEI. The CDR3 spans 13 residues. V was pared by 5 bases and J by 3 bases, with 10 bases between. CDR3 sequence (DNA): TGTGCCAGCAGTAATCCGGCGGACTATGGCTACACCTTC. It translates to CASSNPADYGYTF.

The rearrangement uses TRBV29-1 and TRBJ1-2; no clear D gene. CDR1 SQVTM and CDR2 ANQGSEA come from the germline V gene. Trimming removed 1 base from V and 5 bases from J, with 23 bases in between. CDR3 length: 17 residues. The chain's CDR3 is CSVEGGTVYEQIYGYTF. CDR3 bases: TGCAGCGTTGAAGGGGGAACAGTGTACGAGCAGATTTATGGCTACACCTTC.

This clonotype was counted at least ten times. CDR3 in amino acids: CASRKGETYEQYF. CDR3 DNA sequence: TGTGCCAGTAGGAAGGGGGAGACCTACGAGCAGTACTTC. V usage is TRBV19 and J usage is TRBJ2-7; a weak D match, TRBD1 (6 bases). The germline V and J ends were trimmed by 6 bases and 2 bases, with 11 bases remaining between them. Per germline, CDR1 LNHDA and CDR2 SQIVND (reference sequence). The CDR3 loop spans 13 amino acids. The whole variable domain, filled in from reference TRBV19 and TRBJ2-7, reads DGGITQSPKYLFRKEGQNVTLSCEQNLNHDAMYWYRQDPGQGLRLIYYSQIVNDFQKGDIAEGYSVSREKKESFPLTVTSAQKNPTAFYLCASRKGETYEQYFGPGTRLTVT.

Remarks on this clonotype: A read error may be the cause here, since a much bigger clone is one base away. The chain employs TRBV6-2 or TRBV6-3 and TRBJ1-5; a possible D gene is TRBD1 (6 bases). CDR1 is MNHEY and CDR2 is SVGEGT in the germline V gene. This CDR3 has 15 amino acids. The DNA of the CDR3 is TGTGCCAGCAGACCGCAGGGACACAGGGATCAGCCCCATCATTTT. Protein sequence: CASRPQGHRDQPHHF.

The chain uses TRBV4-1 and TRBJ2-7; D perhaps matches TRBD1 (6 bases). The germline V gene has CDR1 MGHRA and CDR2 YSYEKL. Trimming pared 11 bases from V and 1 base from J, leaving 15 bases between. This CDR3 spans 13 amino acids. CDR3 DNA sequence: TGCGCCGCCGGACCACAGGGTTCCTACGAGCAGTACTTC. Translation gives CAAGPQGSYEQYF.

J is TRBJ1-4 and V is TRBV29-1, with 7 bases aligning to TRBD1. Germline CDR1 and CDR2: SQVTM and ANQGSEA. The CDR3 has 13 amino acids. The V segment lost 6 bases and the J segment 7 bases; nucleotides outside the gene matches: 8. In nucleotides, the CDR3 is TGCAGCGTCATCAGGGGGAACACTGAAAAACTGTTTTTT. Residues: CSVIRGNTEKLFF. Filled out from reference TRBV29-1 and TRBJ1-4, the complete variable domain reads SAVISQKPSRDICQRGTSLTIQCQVDSQVTMMFWYRQQPGQSLTLIATANQGSEATYESGFVIDKFPISRPNLTFSTLTVSNMSPEDSSIYLCSVIRGNTEKLFFGSGTQLSVL.

The chain combines TRBV10-3 with TRBJ2-5; 7 bases line up with TRBD2. Germline lookup yields CDR1 ENHRY and CDR2 SYGVKD. The V segment lost 6 bases and the J segment 6 bases; nucleotides outside the gene matches: 10. This CDR3 contains 14 residues. The CDR3 DNA reads TGTGCCATCAGCATGGGGGGAGGGCCGCAGACCCAGTACTTC. This sequence encodes CAISMGGGPQTQYF.

This clonotype was observed a handful of times. The chain couples TRBV7-9 to TRBJ1-2; D gene ambiguous. This CDR3 contains 14 residues. Germline CDR1 SEHNR, CDR2 FQNEAQ (reference sequence). V lost 5 bases and J 7 bases, leaving 17 bases between the germline ends. This CDR3 is CASSPGGYATGYTF. The CDR3 coding sequence is TGTGCCAGCAGCCCTGGCGGGTATGCAACTGGCTACACCTTC. The entire variable domain, with the rest obtained from reference TRBV7-9 and TRBJ1-2, is as follows: DTGVSQNPRHKITKRGQNVTFRCDPISEHNRLYWYRQTLGQGPEFLTYFQNEAQLEKSRLLSDRFSAERPKGSFSTLEIQRTEQGDSAMYLCASSPGGYATGYTFGSGTRLTVV.

The sample holds a few counts of this clonotype. This chain uses TRBV6-4 with TRBJ1-1, with 8 bases matching TRBD1. This CDR3 has 16 amino acids. Germline-derived CDR1 and CDR2 are MRHNA and SNTAGT. The ends lost 2 bases at V and 3 bases at J; junction bases unmatched: 8. DNA of the CDR3: TGTGCCAGCAGTGACCGACAGGGGAGGTTCGACACTGAAGCTTTCTTT. This gives the protein CASSDRQGRFDTEAFF.

To note about this clonotype: With a much larger clone just one base away, this may be a read error. This rearrangement joins TRBV10-3 to TRBJ1-2; D remains unclear. Trimming stripped 5 bases from V and 4 bases from J, with 11 bases between. Germline assignment: CDR1 ENHRY and CDR2 SYGVKD. The CDR3 has 13 residues. CDR3 amino acids: CAISPNSLYGYTF. CDR3 nucleotide sequence: TGTGCCATCAGTCCCAACAGTCTCTATGGCTACACCTTC.

This clonotype was detected ten times or more. The chain links TRBV7-2 to TRBJ1-5, with D hard to call. Trimming shortened V by 4 bases and J by 2 bases, and 9 bases separated the two germline ends. Germline values: CDR1 SGHTA, CDR2 FQGNSA. This CDR3 has 14 amino acids. The CDR3 region has the DNA TGTGCCAGCAGCTATATGGGAGGCAATCAGCCCCAGCATTTT. It yields the protein CASSYMGGNQPQHF. The full variable domain, completed using reference TRBV7-2 and TRBJ1-5, is GAGVSQSPSNKVTEKGKDVELRCDPISGHTALYWYRQSLGQGLEFLIYFQGNSAPDKSGLPSDRFSAERTGGSVSTLTIQRTQQEDSAVYLCASSYMGGNQPQHFGDGTRLSIL.

In the case of this clonotype: A read error may produce the germline difference seen at one junction end. This chain's CDR3 is CATSDPGTVYGYTF. The DNA of the CDR3 is TGTGCCACCAGTGACCCCGGGACTGTCTATGGCTACACCTTC. The chain employs TRBV12-3 or TRBV12-4 and TRBJ1-2, with D possibly matching TRBD1 (5 bases). This CDR3 contains 14 residues.

The rearrangement uses TRBV2 and TRBJ2-3; D may be TRBD1 or TRBD2 (5 bases each). Germline V gene sequence: CDR1 SNHLY, CDR2 FYNNEI. This CDR3 spans 15 amino acids. V was clipped by 2 bases and J by 8 bases, with 17 bases between them. CDR3 sequence reads: CASSELPRGRGTQYF. The CDR3 bases are TGTGCCAGCAGTGAACTCCCCCGGGGCCGGGGTACGCAGTATTTT.